Presented here are 21 T cell receptor beta chains from one specimen sequenced in a study of cytomegalovirus exposure and HLA in healthy donors. This PCR relied on a set of 60 Vbeta primers and 13 Jbeta primers. Sequencing was performed with immunoSEQ multiplex PCR; in TCRdb, only in-frame clones are kept and a portion is missing. The sample has more than 80,000 clones, 70% to 75% seen once; the top ten hold roughly 4.2%. The sample taken for sequencing was PBMCs. The receptors derive from a man between 60 and 70 years old in good health and CMV-seronegative.

The V and J genes are TRBV19 and TRBJ2-2; TRBD1 matches at 10 bases. V was clipped by 4 bases and J by 4 bases; unmatched bases: 3. Germline-derived CDR1 and CDR2 are LNHDA and SQIVND (reference sequence). The CDR3 runs to 15 residues. CDR3 coding DNA: TGTGCCAGTAGTAGAGGGGACAGGGGCACCGGGGAGCTGTTTTTT. Translating it yields CASSRGDRGTGELFF.

This clone has a single count. Its ends do not fully match the called genes, so a read error is possible. This chain links TRBV7-9 with TRBJ2-3; D is perhaps TRBD1 (6 bases). The CDR3 sequence is 14 residues long. Germline loops: CDR1 SEHNR, CDR2 FQNEAQ (reference sequence). The CDR3: CSSSYRAYTDTQYF. The CDR3 coding sequence is TGTTCCAGCAGCTACAGGGCCTACACAGATACGCAGTATTTT.

This clone was observed a handful of times. V is TRBV6-5 and J is TRBJ2-3; tentatively, D is TRBD2 (6 bases). Germline V gives CDR1 MNHEY, CDR2 SVGAGI. The CDR3 sequence is 13 residues long. V was shortened by 5 bases and J by 9 bases, with 15 bases between the two germline ends. The CDR3 spells CASSPAPGRTQYF. The CDR3 DNA is TGTGCCAGCAGTCCGGCCCCGGGGAGGACGCAGTATTTT.

The V and J genes are TRBV7-3 and TRBJ1-1; D is unresolved. The CDR3 runs 13 residues. Germline-derived CDR1 and CDR2 are SGHTA and FQGTGA. V lost 6 bases and J 6 bases, leaving 14 bases between the germline ends. The DNA of the CDR3 is TGTGCCAGCAGTCGGCGGTCTAACCCTGAAGCTTTCTTT. Translation: CASSRRSNPEAFF.

The chain links TRBV5-1 to TRBJ1-1, with D uncertain. The germline V gene has CDR1 SGHRS and CDR2 YFSETQ. V was pared by 1 base and J by 1 base, with 5 bases between. This CDR3 comprises 13 residues. The CDR3 loop reads CASSLSTNTEAFF. In nucleotides, the CDR3 is TGCGCCAGCAGCTTGAGCACGAACACTGAAGCTTTCTTT.

This chain links TRBV2 with TRBJ1-1; perhaps TRBD1 as D (5 bases). The CDR3 totals 14 residues. CDR1 is SNHLY and CDR2 is FYNNEI in the germline V gene. Trimming removed 7 bases at V and 1 base at J, with 13 bases between. The CDR3 bases are TGTGCCAGCACGCTTCGCGGACAGAACACTGAAGCTTTCTTT. The encoded protein is CASTLRGQNTEAFF.

The chain employs TRBV11-2 and TRBJ1-1; 8 nucleotides line up with TRBD1. J was trimmed by 7 bases and V by 1 base; bases with no gene match: 5. Germline loops: CDR1 SGHAT, CDR2 FQNNGV. The CDR3 runs 14 residues. The CDR3 coding sequence is TGTGCCAGCAGCTTAGCGGGGACAGGCCATGAAGCTTTCTTT. It yields the protein CASSLAGTGHEAFF. The full variable domain, completed using reference TRBV11-2 and TRBJ1-1, is EAGVAQSPRYKIIEKRQSVAFWCNPISGHATLYWYQQILGQGPKLLIQFQNNGVVDDSQLPKDRFSAERLKGVDSTLKIQPAKLEDSAVYLCASSLAGTGHEAFFGQGTRLTVV.

The chain employs TRBV7-9 and TRBJ1-1, with D uncertain. Germline values: CDR1 SEHNR, CDR2 FQNEAQ (reference sequence). V was trimmed by 3 bases and J by 0 bases, leaving 17 bases between them. This CDR3 has 17 amino acids. The CDR3 spells CASSFAIGGPMNTEAFF. CDR3 nucleotide sequence: TGTGCCAGCAGCTTTGCAATTGGAGGTCCTATGAACACTGAAGCTTTCTTT.

This clone is classed as medium-sized. In nucleotides, the CDR3 is TGCAGCCCCATGAGGAACACTGAAGCTTTCTTT. Its protein product is CSPMRNTEAFF. The chain is built from TRBV29-1 and TRBJ1-1; unclear D gene. The CDR3 loop spans 11 amino acids. The ends were cut back, 8 bases at V and 1 base at J, with 8 bases in the middle. Germline V gives CDR1 SQVTM, CDR2 ANQGSEA.

This chain connects TRBV5-8 to TRBJ1-1, with 8 bases matching TRBD1. The CDR3 loop spans 12 amino acids. V gave up 7 bases and J gave up 7 bases; unmatched junction bases: 6. Germline CDR1 reads SGHTS; CDR2 reads YDEGEE. CDR3 residues: CASASGGYEAFF. In DNA form, the CDR3 reads TGTGCCAGCGCGTCAGGGGGCTATGAAGCTTTCTTT.

This clone was found once. The rearrangement links TRBV30 to TRBJ2-6; D call uncertain. V lost 2 bases to trimming and J lost 4 bases, with 6 bases between them. Germline-derived CDR1 and CDR2 are GTSNPN and SVGIG (reference sequence). The CDR3 has 13 residues. This CDR3 is CAWSPRGANVLTF. For the CDR3, the DNA is TGTGCCTGGAGTCCGCGAGGGGCCAACGTCCTGACTTTC.

The V and J genes are TRBV6-1 and TRBJ1-3; D might be TRBD1 (5 bases). The germline V and J ends were trimmed by 5 bases and 0 bases, with 11 bases remaining between them. The CDR3 runs 15 residues. Germline V gene data show CDR1 as MNHNS and CDR2 as SASEGT. CDR3 sequence (DNA): TGTGCCAGCAGTCTGGGGGGTTACTCTGGAAACACCATATATTTT. Its protein product is CASSLGGYSGNTIYF.

Notes on this clone: The junction departs from the called germline gene at one end, perhaps through a read error. The chain links TRBV6-5 to TRBJ1-1, with D possibly matching TRBD1 (6 bases). The CDR3 has 15 amino acids. The germline CDR1 and CDR2 sequences are MNHEY and SVGAGI. CDR3 protein: CASSNSGVVHTEAFF. CDR3 in DNA: TGTGCCAGCAGTAACTCAGGGGTCGTTCACACTGAAGCTTTCTTT.

The chain has TRBV9 and TRBJ2-3; 8 nucleotides match TRBD2. V lost 3 bases, J lost 0 bases, and 0 bases stayed unmatched. Germline CDR1 and CDR2: SGDLS and YYNGEE. The CDR3 covers 14 residues. The CDR3 sequence is CASSASGSTDTQYF. The CDR3 coding sequence is TGTGCCAGCAGCGCTAGCGGGAGCACAGATACGCAGTATTTT.

The rearrangement links TRBV2 to TRBJ2-7, with TRBD1 as a possible D gene (6 bases). V dropped 8 bases and J dropped 11 bases, with 19 bases sitting between them. The CDR3 spans 12 residues. CDR1 and CDR2 (germline): SNHLY, FYNNEI. CDR3 nucleotides: TGTGCCAGCCGACAGGCCTCAACGGTAAAGTACTTC. Amino acid sequence: CASRQASTVKYF.

This clone was seen only a few times. This chain links TRBV19 with TRBJ1-1, with D perhaps TRBD1 (5 bases). This CDR3 comprises 14 residues. The V gene lost 3 bases and the J gene lost 7 bases, with 15 bases spanning the gap. In germline, CDR1 is LNHDA, CDR2 SQIVND (reference sequence). The CDR3 nucleotides read TGTGCCAGTAGTATTGACCAAGGGAGGGGTGAAGCTTTCTTT. Its translation is CASSIDQGRGEAFF.

The chain uses TRBV14 and TRBJ2-7, with D possibly matching TRBD1 (6 bases). From germline, CDR1 is SGHDN and CDR2 FVKESK. This CDR3 is 15 amino acids long. V was trimmed by 4 bases and J by 4 bases, leaving 17 bases between them. The CDR3, as DNA: TGTGCCAGCAGCCGGGGGCGGGCACCCGCGTACGAGCAGTACTTC. Translation: CASSRGRAPAYEQYF. Full variable domain (remainder filled in from reference TRBV14 and TRBJ2-7): EAGVTQFPSHSVIEKGQTVTLRCDPISGHDNLYWYRRVMGKEIKFLLHFVKESKQDESGMPNNRFLAERTGGTYSTLKVQPAELEDSGVYFCASSRGRAPAYEQYFGPGTRLTVT.

The rearrangement uses TRBV7-2 and TRBJ2-1; no firm D call. The germline V and J ends were trimmed by 3 bases and 7 bases, with 10 bases remaining between them. CDR3 length: 13 residues. In germline, CDR1 is SGHTA, CDR2 FQGNSA. In DNA form, the CDR3 reads TGTGCCAGCAGCTTTCTAGTTTTTAATGAGCAGTTCTTC. Translated, it gives CASSFLVFNEQFF.

The genes are TRBV6-1 and TRBJ2-7, with a tentative D call TRBD1 (5 bases). Germline values: CDR1 MNHNS, CDR2 SASEGT. Trimming removed 9 bases at V and 4 bases at J, with 10 bases between. The CDR3 is 11 amino acids. The CDR3 DNA reads TGTGCCAGTAGGCAGGGTTACGAGCAGTACTTC. Residues: CASRQGYEQYF.

In this sample, this clone turned up many times. This chain uses TRBV6-1 with TRBJ1-1; TRBD1 is a possible D gene (5 bases). The CDR3 runs 14 residues. Germline values: CDR1 MNHNS, CDR2 SASEGT. V shed 8 bases and J shed 3 bases, with 16 bases lying between them. CDR3 nucleotides: TGTGCCAGCTGCATACTCAGGGAGGACACTGAAGCTTTCTTT. Amino acids: CASCILREDTEAFF.

The chain carries TRBV11-2 and TRBJ1-2, with D possibly TRBD1 on 6 matching bases. Germline V CDR1 and CDR2: SGHAT, FQNNGV. The CDR3 consists of 14 residues. V lost 1 base to trimming and J lost 7 bases, with 13 bases between them. The CDR3 region has the DNA TGTGCCAGCAGCTTAGCCTCTGGGGGCGGTGGCTACACCTTC. Its protein is CASSLASGGGGYTF.